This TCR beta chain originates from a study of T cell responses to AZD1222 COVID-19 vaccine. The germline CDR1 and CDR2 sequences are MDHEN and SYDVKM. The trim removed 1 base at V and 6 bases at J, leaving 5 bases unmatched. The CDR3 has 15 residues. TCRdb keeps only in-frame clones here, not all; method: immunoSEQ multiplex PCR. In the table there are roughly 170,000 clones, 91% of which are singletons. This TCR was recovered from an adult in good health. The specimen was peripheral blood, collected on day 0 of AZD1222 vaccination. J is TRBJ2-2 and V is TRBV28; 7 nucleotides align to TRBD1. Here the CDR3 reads CASSLSGTAPGELFF. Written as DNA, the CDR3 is TGTGCCAGCAGTTTATCCGGGACAGCCCCCGGGGAGCTGTTTTTT.